This T cell receptor beta chain was identified during a study of blood T cell repertoires in COVID-19. At the level of the study: The United States, Italy and Spain provided the acute and convalescent COVID-19 samples. The analysed material was cDNA or gDNA that came from T cells, B-cell-depleted T cells, or PBMCs.

Trimming took 4 bases from V and 5 from J; bases not matched to a gene: 8. The CDR3 loop spans 16 amino acids. Germline assignment: CDR1 SGHRS and CDR2 YFSETQ. Libraries were prepared by immunoSEQ multiplex PCR; TCRdb keeps only in-frame clonotypes and omits some of them. In the table there are about 410,000 clones, 86% of which are singletons. The sequence was obtained from a woman aged 25 to 45 with active or convalescent COVID-19. This sequence joins TRBV5-1 and TRBJ2-1; 11 bases fit TRBD2. Sequencing was carried out using peripheral blood. In DNA, the CDR3 is TGCGCCAGCAGCCTCCTGACTAGCGGGGCTAACAATGAGCAGTTCTTC. Translated: CASSLLTSGANNEQFF.